This T cell receptor (beta chain) was observed in a study of identifying expanded T cells in peripheral blood. Profiled with immunoSEQ multiplex PCR; TCRdb holds only in-frame clones, not every one. The repertoire consists of tens of thousands of clones, with around 86% occurring once and the leading ten covering over 15%. This CDR3 is built from 13 residues. CDR1 is MNHNS, CDR2 SASEGT, per germline. V lost 5 bases and J lost 8, with 15 bases in between. No infections or other immune events were documented during collection. The TCR was taken from a person aged 18-70 years in good health. Sequencing used blood. V usage is TRBV6-1 and J usage is TRBJ1-2; D is possibly TRBD1 (5 bases). The CDR3 loop reads CASSLGRERGYTF. The CDR3 region has the DNA TGTGCCAGCAGTTTGGGCAGGGAACGGGGCTACACCTTC.